A single count supports the clone carrying this T cell receptor beta chain. V dropped 2 bases and J dropped 8; count of bases not matched to a gene: 10. The CDR3 is 17 residues long. Germline CDR1 ENHRY, CDR2 SYGVKD. This sample was taken from a study of blood T cell repertoires in COVID-19. On the study more broadly: From the United States, Italy and Spain came samples of acute and convalescent COVID-19. T cells, B-cell-depleted T cells, or PBMCs provided the cDNA or gDNA that served as material.

In the source study's methods: Amplifying reference gene primers gave estimates of nucleated cell counts. Data came from immunoSEQ multiplex PCR; TCRdb stores just in-frame clones and leaves some out. Clone size and V and J calls were adopted from that table, with D and trimming inferred from the DNA. The sample holds some 140,000 clones; approximately 86% are singletons and the top ten take around 19%. This clonotype was sampled from a woman aged 45-65 years who had recovered from COVID-19. The chain employs TRBV10-3 and TRBJ2-3; 13 nucleotides agree with TRBD2. Material for sequencing was peripheral blood. The CDR3 DNA follows: TGTGCCATCAGTGAGGACCCGGGACTAGCGGGGCCTCGTACGCAGTATTTT. Protein sequence: CAISEDPGLAGPRTQYF.